What follows are 5 T cell receptor beta chains derived from one specimen sequenced in a study of CXCR3-negative and CXCR3-positive naive CD8 T cells. Overall study results and limits: A higher hydrophobicity marked the TRB CDR3s of CXCR3-positive naive cells versus CXCR3-negative naive cells.

These receptors are not linked to any known antigen. Each TRB cDNA library was prepared by 5' RACE (with UMI labels). TCRdb re-called the 5' RACE reads and shows each CDR3 protein once, DNA omitted. The sample holds around 63,000 distinct CDR3 sequences. The sample was naive CXCR3+ CD8+ T cells from blood. Described subset: CD45RO-CCR7+CD27+CD95- naive CD8+ T cells expressing CXCR3 (TNR3+). The receptors were sampled from a human donor in good health. Some clones in this sample may be carry-over from other donors' samples.

The V and J genes are TRBV29-1 and TRBJ2-3; the D call from TCRdb, TRBD2, cannot be confirmed without DNA. CDR1 is SQVTM, CDR2 ANQGSEA, per germline. There are 16 residues in the CDR3. The CDR3 protein is CSVEDDTSEFTDTQYF.

The chain has TRBV12-3 or TRBV12-4 and TRBJ2-1; TCRdb's D gene call, TRBD1, goes unchecked for lack of DNA. This CDR3 spans 12 amino acids. The CDR3 loop is CASTGTGDEQFF.

The J gene is TRBJ2-1, the V gene TRBV15; lacking DNA, the TRBD2 call made by TCRdb goes unchecked. The germline gives CDR1 LNHNV, CDR2 YYDKDF (reference sequence). The CDR3 totals 15 residues. The CDR3 loop reads CATSKEAGPYNEQFF. Together with reference TRBV15 and TRBJ2-1, the CDR3 gives the full variable domain: DAMVIQNPRYQVTQFGKPVTLSCSQTLNHNVMYWYQQKSSQAPKLLFHYYDKDFNNEADTPDNFQSRRPNTSFCFLDIRSPGLGDTAMYLCATSKEAGPYNEQFFGPGTRLTVL.

By frequency, this clonotype is medium-sized. The chain joins TRBV29-1 to TRBJ2-3. The CDR3 is made up of 12 amino acids. Germline assignment: CDR1 SQVTM and CDR2 ANQGSEA. CDR3 residues: CSVEPGQDTQYF.

The V call is TRBV9, the J call TRBJ2-5; the TRBD2 assignment by TCRdb is unverifiable without DNA. The CDR3 is 15 residues long. Germline loops: CDR1 SGDLS, CDR2 YYNGEE. The CDR3 protein is CASSVGGLAEETQYF. The full variable domain, in which reference TRBV9 and TRBJ2-5 provide the parts outside the CDR3, is DSGVTQTPKHLITATGQRVTLRCSPRSGDLSVYWYQQSLDQGLQFLIQYYNGEERAKGNILERFSAQQFPDLHSELNLSSLELGDSALYFCASSVGGLAEETQYFGPGTRLLVL.